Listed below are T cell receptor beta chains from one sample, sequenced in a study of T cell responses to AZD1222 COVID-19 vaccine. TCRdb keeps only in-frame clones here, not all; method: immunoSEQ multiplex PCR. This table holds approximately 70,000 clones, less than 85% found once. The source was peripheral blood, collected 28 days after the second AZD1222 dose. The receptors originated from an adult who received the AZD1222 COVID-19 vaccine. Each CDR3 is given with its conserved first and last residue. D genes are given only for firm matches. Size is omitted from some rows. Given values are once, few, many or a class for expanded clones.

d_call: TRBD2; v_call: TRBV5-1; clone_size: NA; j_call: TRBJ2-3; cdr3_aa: CASSSSLAGGITDTQYF; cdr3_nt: TGCGCCAGCAGCTCCTCACTAGCGGGGGGAATCACAGATACGCAGTATTTT
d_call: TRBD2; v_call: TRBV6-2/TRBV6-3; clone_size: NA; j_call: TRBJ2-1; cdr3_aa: CASRPLAGGGNEQFF; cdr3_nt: TGTGCCAGCAGACCTCTAGCGGGAGGGGGCAATGAGCAGTTCTTC
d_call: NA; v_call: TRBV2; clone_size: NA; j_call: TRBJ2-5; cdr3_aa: CASSEESLGAQYF; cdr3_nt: TGTGCCAGCAGTGAGGAGTCGTTAGGGGCCCAGTACTTC
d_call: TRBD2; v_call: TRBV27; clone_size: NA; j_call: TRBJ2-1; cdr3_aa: CASRLAGASYNEQFF; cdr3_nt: TGTGCCAGCAGATTAGCGGGGGCCTCGTACAATGAGCAGTTCTTC
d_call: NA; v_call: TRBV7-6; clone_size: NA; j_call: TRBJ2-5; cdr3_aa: CASSSGRGQQETQYF; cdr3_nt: TGTGCCAGCAGCTCCGGTCGGGGGCAGCAAGAGACCCAGTACTTC
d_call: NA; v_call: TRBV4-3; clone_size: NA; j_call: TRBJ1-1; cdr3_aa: CASSQSRGMAFF; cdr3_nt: TGCGCCAGCAGCCAATCTAGGGGGATGGCTTTCTTT
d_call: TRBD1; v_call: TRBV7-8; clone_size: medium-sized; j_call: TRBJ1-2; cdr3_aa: CASSYLRTGTGVGYTF; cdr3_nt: TGTGCCAGCAGCTACCTACGAACAGGGACAGGGGTCGGCTACACCTTC
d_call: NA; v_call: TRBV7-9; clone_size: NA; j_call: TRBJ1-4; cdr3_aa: CASSLGQDSEKLFF; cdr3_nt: TGTGCCAGCAGCTTAGGACAAGACTCTGAAAAACTGTTTTTT
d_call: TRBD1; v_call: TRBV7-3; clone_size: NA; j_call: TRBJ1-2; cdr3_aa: CASSLTGASAYGYTF; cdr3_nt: TGTGCCAGCAGCCTGACAGGGGCTTCGGCTTATGGCTACACCTTC
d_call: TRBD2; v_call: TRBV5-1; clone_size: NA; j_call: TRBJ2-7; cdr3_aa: CASSGGTTYEQYF; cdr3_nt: TGCGCCAGCAGCGGGGGGACTACCTACGAGCAGTACTTC
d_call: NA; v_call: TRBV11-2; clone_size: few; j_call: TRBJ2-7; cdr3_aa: CASSALTGNPYEQYF; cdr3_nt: TGTGCCAGCAGCGCCCTAACAGGAAACCCCTACGAGCAGTACTTC
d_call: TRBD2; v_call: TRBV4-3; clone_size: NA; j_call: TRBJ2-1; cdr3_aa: CASSLGSGGGNEQFF; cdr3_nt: TGCGCCAGCAGCCTGGGGAGCGGGGGGGGGAATGAGCAGTTCTTC
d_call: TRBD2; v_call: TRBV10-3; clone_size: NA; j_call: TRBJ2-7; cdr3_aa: CAISESSGGLNSYEQYF; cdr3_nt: TGTGCCATCAGTGAGTCCTCGGGGGGACTCAACTCCTACGAGCAGTACTTC
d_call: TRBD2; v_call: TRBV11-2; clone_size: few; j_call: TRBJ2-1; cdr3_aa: CASNRLAGHNEQFF; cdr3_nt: TGTGCCAGCAATCGACTAGCGGGACACAATGAGCAGTTCTTC
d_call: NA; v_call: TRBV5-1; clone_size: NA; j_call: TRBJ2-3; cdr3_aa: CASSLIVTTSTDTQYF; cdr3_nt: TGCGCCAGCAGCTTGATCGTGACAACTAGCACAGATACGCAGTATTTT
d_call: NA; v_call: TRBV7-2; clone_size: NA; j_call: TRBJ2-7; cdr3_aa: CASVSTGYEQYF; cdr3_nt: TGTGCCAGCGTCTCTACGGGCTACGAGCAGTACTTC
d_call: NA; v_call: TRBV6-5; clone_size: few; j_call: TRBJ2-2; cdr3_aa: CASSFQSDTGELFF; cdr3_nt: TGTGCCAGCAGTTTCCAATCGGACACCGGGGAGCTGTTTTTT
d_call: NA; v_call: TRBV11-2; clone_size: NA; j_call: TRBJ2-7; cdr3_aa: CASSLGGASGSYEQYF; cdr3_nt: TGTGCCAGCAGCTTAGGGGGGGCTAGCGGATCCTACGAGCAGTACTTC
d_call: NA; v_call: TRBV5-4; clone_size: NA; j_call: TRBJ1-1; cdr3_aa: CASSLVQGGGTEAFF; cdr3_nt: TGTGCCAGCAGCTTGGTCCAGGGAGGAGGGACTGAAGCTTTCTTT
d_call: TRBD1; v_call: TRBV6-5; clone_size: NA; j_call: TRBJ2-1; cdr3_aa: CASRPDRVNEQFF; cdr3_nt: TGTGCCAGCAGACCGGACAGGGTCAATGAGCAGTTCTTC
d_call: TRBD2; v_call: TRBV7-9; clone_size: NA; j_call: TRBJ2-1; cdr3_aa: CASSSHLGLADNEQFF; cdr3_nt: TGTGCCAGCAGCTCACACCTGGGACTAGCGGACAATGAGCAGTTCTTC
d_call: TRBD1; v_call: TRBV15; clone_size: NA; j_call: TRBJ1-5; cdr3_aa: CATSRAGTGNQPQHF; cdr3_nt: TGTGCCACCAGCAGAGCCGGGACAGGCAATCAGCCCCAGCATTTT
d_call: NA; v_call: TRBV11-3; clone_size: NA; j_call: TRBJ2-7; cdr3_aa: CASSLDHYEQYF; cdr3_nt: TGTGCCAGCAGCTTAGATCATTACGAGCAGTACTTC
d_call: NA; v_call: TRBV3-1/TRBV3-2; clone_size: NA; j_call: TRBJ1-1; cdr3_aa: CASSQGVGAKGAFF; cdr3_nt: TGTGCCAGCAGCCAAGGGGTAGGGGCTAAGGGGGCTTTCTTT
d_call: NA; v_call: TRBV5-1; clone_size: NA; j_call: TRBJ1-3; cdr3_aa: CASSLVGDVGSGNTIYF; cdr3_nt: TGCGCCAGCAGCTTGGTTGGGGATGTGGGGTCTGGAAACACCATATATTTT
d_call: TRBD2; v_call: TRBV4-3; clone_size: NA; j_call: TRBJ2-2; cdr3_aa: CASSQGGTTTGELFF; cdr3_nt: TGCGCCAGCAGCCAAGGGGGGACTACCACCGGGGAGCTGTTTTTT